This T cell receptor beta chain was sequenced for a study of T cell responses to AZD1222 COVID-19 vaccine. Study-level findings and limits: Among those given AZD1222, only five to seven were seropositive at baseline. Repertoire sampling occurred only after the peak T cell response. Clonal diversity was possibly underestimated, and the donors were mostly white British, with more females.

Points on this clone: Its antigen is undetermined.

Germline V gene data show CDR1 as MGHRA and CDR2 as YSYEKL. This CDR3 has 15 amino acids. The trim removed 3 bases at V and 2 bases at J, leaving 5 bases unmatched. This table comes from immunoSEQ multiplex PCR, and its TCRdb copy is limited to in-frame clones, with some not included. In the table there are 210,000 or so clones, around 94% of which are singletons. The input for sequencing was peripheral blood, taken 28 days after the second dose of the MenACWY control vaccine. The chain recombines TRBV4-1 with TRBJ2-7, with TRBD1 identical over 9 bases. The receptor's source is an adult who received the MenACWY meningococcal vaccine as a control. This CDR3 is CASSHTGTGTYEQYF. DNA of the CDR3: TGCGCCAGCAGCCATACCGGGACAGGGACCTACGAGCAGTACTTC.